This entry lists 30 T cell receptor beta chains sequenced from one sample in a study of T cells in Graves' hyperthyroidism and ophthalmopathy. Amplification yielded TCR beta CDR3 regions, with RNA transcripts as the source. With the HTBI primer set, the TCR CDR3 went through a first round of RT-PCR. TCRdb processed the multiplex PCR reads anew with MiXCR; each CDR3 protein has one entry. This table has 300,000 to 500,000 distinct CDR3 sequences, about 15% appearing once. Sequenced material: blood. These receptors all come from a woman aged 25 to 39 with Graves' hyperthyroidism.

This clonotype was counted many times. V and J are TRBV3-1 and TRBJ1-2; 10 bases are a match to TRBD1. Germline-derived CDR1 and CDR2 are LGHDT and YNNKEL (reference sequence). V lost 3 bases and J lost 7; bases outside the gene matches: 5. The CDR3 sequence is 14 residues long. In DNA, the CDR3 is TGTGCCAGCAGCCATAATGACAGGGGGCCTGGCTACACCTTC. As protein: CASSHNDRGPGYTF.

This clonotype has more than one count but fewer than ten. The rearrangement links TRBV20-1 to TRBJ1-5; possibly TRBD1 for D (5 bases). Germline-derived CDR1 and CDR2 are DFQATT and SNEGSKA (reference sequence). Trimming left V 6 bases short and J 5 bases short, with 17 bases between. The CDR3 covers 14 residues. CDR3 DNA sequence: TGCAGTGCCTTAGTCAGGGTTATTGATCAGCCCCAGCATTTT. Its protein product is CSALVRVIDQPQHF.

At least ten counts were recorded for this clonotype. The chain has TRBV12-3 or TRBV12-4 and TRBJ2-3; D is uncertain. This CDR3 has 12 residues. V was shortened by 5 bases and J by 1 base, with 4 bases between the two germline ends. The CDR3: CASSDGTDTQYF. The DNA for the CDR3 is TGTGCCAGCAGTGACGGCACAGATACGCAGTATTTT.

This clonotype was found a few times. The chain has TRBV12-3 or TRBV12-4 and TRBJ1-5; 7 bases map to TRBD1. The ends lost 5 bases at V and 3 bases at J; junction bases unmatched: 10. The CDR3 runs to 16 residues. CDR3 in amino acids: CASSLNRGLNNQPQHF. In DNA, the CDR3 is TGTGCCAGCAGTCTGAACAGGGGCCTGAACAATCAGCCCCAGCATTTT.

At least ten counts were recorded for this clonotype. The V and J genes are TRBV28 and TRBJ2-3; 11 positions agree with TRBD2. V lost 8 bases and J lost 5; bases outside the gene matches: 3. The germline V gene encodes CDR1 MDHEN and CDR2 SYDVKM. This CDR3 region has 13 residues. CDR3 sequence (DNA): TGTGCCAGCTATCTAGCGGGAGGAGATACGCAGTATTTT. It yields the protein CASYLAGGDTQYF.

This clonotype was seen a few times. The J gene is TRBJ2-3, the V gene TRBV6-5; D unresolved. There are 18 residues in the CDR3. CDR1 is MNHEY and CDR2 is SVGAGI in the germline V gene. Trimming removed 0 bases at V and 2 bases at J, with 18 bases between. The CDR3 DNA is TGTGCCAGCAGTTACTCGAATCTGTTTAAGGGATTCACAGATACGCAGTATTTT. Translated, it gives CASSYSNLFKGFTDTQYF.

As concerns this clonotype: Being one base from a much bigger clone, this may be a read error. The chain recombines TRBV12-3 or TRBV12-4 with TRBJ2-1, with D perhaps TRBD1 or TRBD2 (5 bases each). This CDR3 has 15 residues. CDR3 DNA sequence: TGTACCAGCACTAGGGACCTTGGCTCCTACAATGAGCAGTTCTTC. Translated: CTSTRDLGSYNEQFF.

Only a few counts were recorded for this clonotype. The V call is TRBV20-1, the J call TRBJ1-6; D is possibly TRBD1 (5 bases). Germline assignment: CDR1 DFQATT and CDR2 SNEGSKA (reference sequence). The V gene lost 5 bases and the J gene lost 5 bases, with 28 bases spanning the gap. This CDR3 region has 19 residues. CDR3 residues: CSALTDSHKGMSNNSPLHF. In DNA form, the CDR3 reads TGCAGTGCTCTCACAGACAGCCATAAGGGGATGTCAAATAATTCACCCCTCCACTTT.

This clonotype came up many times. This chain links TRBV3-1 with TRBJ2-5; TRBD1 matches 8 bases. Trimming at V came to 2 bases and at J to 9 bases, leaving 11 bases not matched to a gene. The CDR3 runs to 15 residues. The germline CDR1 and CDR2 sequences are LGHDT and YNNKEL (reference sequence). The CDR3: CASSQPGTGGRAQYF. CDR3 in DNA: TGTGCCAGCAGCCAACCGGGGACAGGCGGACGGGCCCAGTACTTC.

The J gene is TRBJ2-5, the V gene TRBV4-1; D is undetermined. The CDR3 is made up of 17 amino acids. The germline V gene encodes CDR1 MGHRA and CDR2 YSYEKL. V lost 3 bases, J lost 1 base, and 18 bases lay in between. CDR3 bases: TGCGCCAGCAGCCAGAACGGGCTTTCGGGCCCCCAAGAGACCCAGTACTTC. Translating gives CASSQNGLSGPQETQYF.

This clonotype was counted ten times or more. V usage is TRBV30 and J usage is TRBJ2-2; 9 nucleotides match TRBD1. Germline V gene data show CDR1 as GTSNPN and CDR2 as SVGIG (reference sequence). V trimming: 8 bases; J trimming: 5 bases; junction bases outside the gene matches: 6. This CDR3 has 13 residues. CDR3 nucleotide sequence: TGTGCCAGAGCGGGACAGGGTACCGGGGAGCTGTTTTTT. Translating gives CARAGQGTGELFF. Together with reference TRBV30 and TRBJ2-2, the CDR3 gives the full variable domain: SQTIHQWPATLVQPVGSPLSLECTVEGTSNPNLYWYRQAAGRGLQLLFYSVGIGQISSEVPQNLSASRPQDRQFILSSKKLLLSDSGFYLCARAGQGTGELFFGEGSRLTVL.

This clonotype was observed a handful of times. The chain uses TRBV5-1 and TRBJ2-1, with 10 bases that match TRBD2. V was clipped by 4 bases and J by 8 bases; unmatched bases: 6. The CDR3 contains 14 residues. CDR1 is SGHRS, CDR2 YFSETQ, per germline. The CDR3 nucleotides are TGCGCCAGCAGCCCGGGACTAGCGCTGTATGAGCAGTTCTTC. It translates to CASSPGLALYEQFF.

The chain employs TRBV5-4 and TRBJ2-2; weak D call: TRBD1 (5 bases). The germline V gene has CDR1 SGHNT and CDR2 YYREEE (reference sequence). Trimming shortened V by 0 bases and J by 9 bases, and 9 bases separated the two germline ends. The CDR3 is 13 residues long. In nucleotides, the CDR3 is TGTGCCAGCAGCTTGGAGCCAGGGAGGGAGCTGTTTTTT. Protein product: CASSLEPGRELFF.

The chain uses TRBV24-1 and TRBJ2-3; D not certain. Germline CDR1 and CDR2: KGHDR and SFDVKD. The V gene lost 9 bases and the J gene lost 1 base, with 4 bases spanning the gap. This CDR3 is built from 11 residues. The CDR3 DNA reads TGTGCCACCGCGTGCACAGATACGCAGTATTTT. It translates to CATACTDTQYF.

The chain combines TRBV29-1 with TRBJ2-3; 8 bases match TRBD2. V shed 1 base and J 2 bases; nucleotides not matched to a gene: 5. The CDR3 runs to 15 residues. Looked up from germline, CDR1 is SQVTM and CDR2 is ANQGSEA. CDR3 loop: CSVEGREGLTDTQYF. In DNA form, the CDR3 reads TGCAGCGTTGAAGGCCGGGAGGGCCTCACAGATACGCAGTATTTT.

The chain is built from TRBV20-1 and TRBJ2-2, with 7 nucleotides matching TRBD2. The CDR3 sequence is 14 residues long. The V and J ends lost 4 bases and 7 bases, in that order; junction bases with no gene match: 9. Per germline, CDR1 DFQATT and CDR2 SNEGSKA (reference sequence). CDR3 loop: CSAKTGTISGELFF. The CDR3 bases are TGCAGTGCTAAAACCGGGACTATTAGCGGGGAGCTGTTTTTT.

This clonotype came up a few times. The V gene is TRBV2, the J gene TRBJ1-6; D call uncertain. Germline-derived CDR1 and CDR2 are SNHLY and FYNNEI. The CDR3 covers 15 residues. V was shortened by 6 bases and J by 6 bases, with 15 bases between the two germline ends. CDR3 nucleotides: TGTGCCAGCAGACCGGAGGGTCGCCCTAATTCACCCCTCCACTTT. Its translation: CASRPEGRPNSPLHF.

This clonotype was seen only a few times. The V gene is TRBV5-6, the J gene TRBJ2-1; D not resolved. Looked up from germline, CDR1 is SGHDT and CDR2 is YYEEEE. Trimming left V 0 bases short and J 3 bases short, with 10 bases between. The CDR3 totals 15 residues. The CDR3 reads CASSLVVGNYNEQFF. CDR3 nucleotides: TGTGCCAGCAGCTTGGTTGTGGGTAACTACAATGAGCAGTTCTTC.

The chain carries TRBV7-8 and TRBJ2-1; tentatively, D is TRBD2 (5 bases). Trimming cost V 5 bases and J 8 bases, with 19 bases left between them. Germline V gene lookup returns CDR1 SGHVS and CDR2 FQNEAQ. The CDR3 loop spans 15 amino acids. CDR3 region: CASSPPGWGLDEQFF. CDR3 nucleotide sequence: TGTGCCAGCAGCCCACCGGGGTGGGGTTTGGATGAGCAGTTCTTC. The variable domain in full, completed from reference TRBV7-8 and TRBJ2-1, reads GAGVSQSPRYKVAKRGQDVALRCDPISGHVSLFWYQQALGQGPEFLTYFQNEAQLDKSGLPSDRFFAERPEGSVSTLKIQRTQQEDSAVYLCASSPPGWGLDEQFFGPGTRLTVL.

The rearrangement links TRBV2 to TRBJ1-3; TRBD1 is a possible D gene (6 bases). V was cut by 7 bases and J by 2 bases, with 12 bases left in between. Germline CDR1 SNHLY, CDR2 FYNNEI. This CDR3 contains 14 residues. The CDR3 sequence: CASTGELTGNTIYF. DNA of the CDR3: TGTGCCAGCACAGGGGAGCTAACTGGAAACACCATATATTTT.

This clonotype was seen more than once but under ten times. Possible read error: a much larger clone is one base away. In DNA form, the CDR3 reads TGTGCCAGCGGCTTAGGAAACAAACACACAGATACGCAGTATTTT. Protein sequence: CASGLGNKHTDTQYF. V and J are TRBV11-2 and TRBJ2-3; the D is unclear. Germline V gene lookup returns CDR1 SGHAT and CDR2 FQNNGV. CDR3 size: 15 residues.

This clonotype was recorded at least ten times. The J gene is TRBJ1-5, the V gene TRBV6-1; TRBD1 matches 10 bases. This CDR3 region has 18 residues. The V gene end was trimmed by 6 bases and the J gene end by 5 bases; junction bases not matched to a gene: 16. The V gene's germline CDR1 is MNHNS and CDR2 SASEGT. The CDR3 loop reads CASSLGTGAQPGHQPQHF. CDR3 in DNA: TGTGCCAGCAGCCTAGGGACAGGGGCGCAACCCGGACATCAGCCCCAGCATTTT.

This clonotype was detected only a few times. This chain connects TRBV28 to TRBJ2-2, with D unclear. Germline assignment: CDR1 MDHEN and CDR2 SYDVKM. This CDR3 is 14 amino acids long. Trimming took off 8 bases at V and 0 bases at J, with 10 bases between the two ends. For the CDR3, the DNA is TGTGCCAGCGTGCCCGAGACGAACACCGGGGAGCTGTTTTTT. Residues: CASVPETNTGELFF.

This clonotype was observed a handful of times. The rearrangement uses TRBV6-6 and TRBJ1-5, with D possibly being TRBD1 (6 bases). Germline V lookup: CDR1 MNHNY, CDR2 SVGAGI (reference sequence). V shed 0 bases and J shed 5 bases, with 8 bases lying between them. The CDR3 sequence is 14 residues long. Written as DNA, the CDR3 is TGTGCCAGCAGTTACTCGAACAGGGATCAGCCCCAGCATTTT. Translation: CASSYSNRDQPQHF.

The chain is built from TRBV20-1 and TRBJ2-5, with unresolved D. The germline V gene has CDR1 DFQATT and CDR2 SNEGSKA (reference sequence). The CDR3 runs to 15 residues. V dropped 0 bases and J dropped 7 bases, with 18 bases sitting between them. The CDR3 region is CSARDLEAPVRTQYF. The CDR3 DNA follows: TGCAGTGCTAGAGATCTAGAGGCCCCTGTAAGGACCCAGTACTTC.

This clonotype has a handful of counts. The J gene is TRBJ2-2, the V gene TRBV19; no clear D. This CDR3 spans 14 amino acids. V gave up 6 bases and J gave up 0 bases, with 8 bases separating them. The germline CDR1 and CDR2 sequences are LNHDA and SQIVND (reference sequence). The DNA of the CDR3 is TGTGCCAGTAGAATTAGATCGAACACCGGGGAGCTGTTTTTT. Its translation is CASRIRSNTGELFF. Variable domain in full (rest from reference TRBV19 and TRBJ2-2): DGGITQSPKYLFRKEGQNVTLSCEQNLNHDAMYWYRQDPGQGLRLIYYSQIVNDFQKGDIAEGYSVSREKKESFPLTVTSAQKNPTAFYLCASRIRSNTGELFFGEGSRLTVL.

In its sample, this clonotype was seen a few times. The chain links TRBV4-1 to TRBJ2-2; 8 bases map to TRBD2. The CDR3 contains 17 residues. Germline V gene lookup returns CDR1 MGHRA and CDR2 YSYEKL. V lost 4 bases and J lost 4; bases outside the gene matches: 11. DNA of the CDR3: TGCGCCAGCAGCCGAGCTTTTGCGGGAGGAAGCACCGGGGAGCTGTTTTTT. As protein: CASSRAFAGGSTGELFF.

This clonotype occurred many times. The chain is built from TRBV29-1 and TRBJ2-7, with D possibly being TRBD2 (6 bases). The CDR3 sequence is 12 residues long. Trimming pared 7 bases from V and 3 bases from J, leaving 13 bases between. Germline V gene lookup returns CDR1 SQVTM and CDR2 ANQGSEA. The CDR3 region is CSAGRRDYEQYF. The DNA of the CDR3 is TGCAGCGCCGGGCGGAGGGACTACGAGCAGTACTTC.

This clonotype was observed a few times. The chain recombines TRBV2 with TRBJ2-3, with a possible D match to TRBD2 (5 bases). The CDR3 spans 14 residues. V shed 6 bases and J shed 0 bases, with 10 bases lying between them. Germline assignment: CDR1 SNHLY and CDR2 FYNNEI. CDR3 DNA sequence: TGTGCCAGCAGACAGAGGACTAGCACAGATACGCAGTATTTT. Translating gives CASRQRTSTDTQYF.

This clonotype was counted between two and nine times. This chain uses TRBV6-2 or TRBV6-3 with TRBJ2-7; weak D call: TRBD2 (6 bases). The CDR3 runs 16 residues. Trimming shortened V by 2 bases and J by 2 bases, and 16 bases separated the two germline ends. Germline V gene data show CDR1 as MNHEY and CDR2 as SVGEGT. Here the CDR3 reads CASSYPTGTSTYEQYF. For the CDR3, the DNA is TGTGCCAGCAGTTACCCGACCGGGACTTCCACCTACGAGCAGTACTTC.